At least ten counts were recorded for the clone carrying this T cell receptor beta chain. This entry belongs to a study of CD8+CD57+ T cells in acquired aplastic anemia. Study background: The DNA of sorted CD4+ and CD8+ cells averaged roughly 3.2 ug.

The germline CDR1 and CDR2 sequences are SQVTM and ANQGSEA. The ends were cut back, 6 bases at V and 5 bases at J, with 10 bases in the middle. The CDR3 is 11 amino acids. Profiling of TCR beta VDJ combinations and CDR3 sequences used genomic DNA as template. From the reads, TCRdb called clonotypes with MiXCR, one entry per CDR3 protein. The table shows just over 400,000 distinct CDR3 sequences, with 55% to 70% occurring only once. Sample: sorted CD4+, CD8+, or CD8+CD57+ T cells (not recorded which) from PBMCs. The sequence came from a human donor in good health, serving as a control. The chain joins TRBV29-1 to TRBJ1-2; possible D gene TRBD1, 5 bases. The CDR3 region is CSVQGDYGYTF. The CDR3, as DNA: TGCAGCGTCCAAGGGGATTATGGCTACACCTTC.